This passage covers 8 T cell receptor beta chains from one sample sequenced in a study of T cell changes during pregnancy in multiple sclerosis. Sequencing used immunoSEQ multiplex PCR; TCRdb keeps in-frame clones, though not all of them. Of 100,000 to 140,000 clones listed, around 90% are singletons. This material consisted of peripheral blood, taken in the third trimester of pregnancy. The receptors originated from a female donor in good health, enrolled as a control in a pregnancy study.

This chain connects TRBV9 to TRBJ1-1; TRBD1 is a possible D gene (5 bases). Germline lookup yields CDR1 SGDLS and CDR2 YYNGEE. The CDR3 sequence is 14 residues long. Trimming took off 4 bases at V and 11 bases at J, with 21 bases between the two ends. The DNA of the CDR3 is TGTGCCAGCAGCCCTGGGGGAGGATATACGGTTGCTTTCTTT. Protein product: CASSPGGGYTVAFF.

In nucleotides, the CDR3 is TGCGCCAGCAGCAACCGCGGGGCAGGCAATTCACCCCTCCACTTT. Translated: CASSNRGAGNSPLHF. The rearrangement links TRBV4-3 to TRBJ1-6, with D possibly being TRBD1 (5 bases). V was trimmed by 5 bases and J by 7 bases, leaving 15 bases between them. Germline V lookup: CDR1 LGHNA, CDR2 YSLEER. CDR3 length: 15 residues.

The gene calls are TRBV13 and TRBJ1-5; 7 nucleotides line up with TRBD1. J gave up 2 bases and V 5 bases, and 15 bases lay outside the gene matches. The V gene's germline CDR1 is PRHDT and CDR2 FYEKMQ (reference sequence). This CDR3 spans 18 amino acids. CDR3 residues: CASSPRGKQGVRNQPQHF. CDR3 sequence (DNA): TGTGCCAGCAGCCCGAGAGGTAAGCAGGGGGTTCGCAATCAGCCCCAGCATTTT.

The chain carries TRBV11-2 and TRBJ2-7; TRBD2 agrees at 11 bases. Germline trimming cut 7 bases from V and 5 bases from J; bases unmatched to any gene: 7. This CDR3 spans 14 amino acids. CDR1 SGHAT and CDR2 FQNNGV come from the germline V gene. In DNA form, the CDR3 reads TGTGCCAGCATCATAGCGGGGGGGCTCAACGAGCAGTACTTC. Translating it yields CASIIAGGLNEQYF.

The chain joins TRBV6-5 to TRBJ1-2, with D maybe TRBD1 (5 bases). Trimming stripped 2 bases from V and 4 bases from J, with 14 bases between. CDR1 is MNHEY and CDR2 is SVGAGI in the germline V gene. This CDR3 contains 15 residues. The CDR3 spells CASSYVPGSSYGYTF. CDR3 nucleotides: TGTGCCAGCAGTTACGTGCCAGGGTCTAGCTATGGCTACACCTTC.

This clone showed up just a few times. V is TRBV7-2 and J is TRBJ2-7; TRBD1 matches 10 bases. V shed 8 bases, J shed 3 bases, and the junction held 10 bases outside the gene matches. This CDR3 is built from 15 residues. CDR1 and CDR2 (germline): SGHTA, FQGNSA. CDR3 sequence: CASGTGASTIYEQYF. Here the CDR3 DNA reads TGTGCCAGCGGGACAGGGGCCTCCACCATCTACGAGCAGTACTTC.

The V gene is TRBV6-5, the J gene TRBJ1-1; possible D gene TRBD1, 6 bases. The germline V and J ends were trimmed by 5 bases and 4 bases, with 17 bases remaining between them. The CDR3 extends over 15 amino acids. Germline assignment: CDR1 MNHEY and CDR2 SVGAGI. CDR3 nucleotides: TGTGCCAGCAGTCTTCAGGGCCAGGGGACCACTGAAGCTTTCTTT. Its translation: CASSLQGQGTTEAFF.

This rearrangement joins TRBV30 to TRBJ2-1, with D possibly being TRBD1 (6 bases). V lost 2 bases and J 10 bases, leaving 18 bases between the germline ends. Germline V gives CDR1 GTSNPN, CDR2 SVGIG (reference sequence). CDR3 length equals 14 residues. CDR3 sequence reads: CAWSSPGHRNEQFF. DNA for the CDR3: TGTGCCTGGAGTTCGCCGGGACACCGTAACGAGCAGTTCTTC.